This T cell receptor (beta chain) was found in a study of blood T cell repertoires in COVID-19. Study in general: T cells, B-cell-depleted T cells, or PBMCs supplied cDNA or gDNA.

V was pared by 3 bases and J by 4 bases, with 4 bases of the junction left unmatched. This CDR3 contains 15 residues. The V gene's germline CDR1 is SEHNR and CDR2 FQNEAQ (reference sequence). In the original processing: Reference gene primers were amplified, and this amplification served to estimate nucleated cell counts. Generated by immunoSEQ multiplex PCR, the TCRdb table keeps only in-frame clones and is missing some. V and J calls plus clone size are reproduced from that table; the DNA served to infer D and trimming. The sample includes some 80,000 clones, approximately 87% of them seen just once.

The J gene is TRBJ2-1, the V gene TRBV7-9; 9 bases line up with TRBD2. The sample taken for sequencing was peripheral blood. This clonotype was sampled from a human donor in a cohort sampled during active COVID-19. CDR3 protein: CASSFWLAGYNEQFF. The CDR3, as DNA: TGTGCCAGCAGCTTTTGGCTAGCGGGATACAATGAGCAGTTCTTC.